This entry lists 24 T cell receptor beta chains sequenced from one sample in a study of radiation and T cells in renal cell carcinoma. TCRdb's copy holds only in-frame clones and misses some; the assay was immunoSEQ multiplex PCR. The sample carries 15,000 to 20,000 clones, about 61% recorded once. Treatment specified: treatment-naive control, cytoreductive nephrectomy. This material consisted of tumor tissue, taken from a patient whose treatment was nephrectomy without radiotherapy. The receptor set was obtained from a man aged 45-65 years with renal cell carcinoma.

The V gene is TRBV30, the J gene TRBJ2-1; D perhaps matches TRBD2 (7 bases). The CDR3 covers 16 residues. The ends were cut back, 2 bases at V and 4 bases at J, with 18 bases in the middle. Germline CDR1 reads GTSNPN; CDR2 reads SVGIG (reference sequence). The CDR3 DNA is TGTGCCTGGAGTCTGGCCTTGGGGGGGCGATACAATGAGCAGTTCTTC. Protein sequence: CAWSLALGGRYNEQFF.

This clone was picked up a small number of times. The V and J genes are TRBV10-2 and TRBJ1-2, with 7 bases that match TRBD1. From germline, CDR1 is WSHSY and CDR2 SAAADI. This CDR3 is 13 amino acids long. V shed 7 bases, J shed 4 bases, and the junction held 6 bases outside the gene matches. CDR3 DNA sequence: TGCGCCAGCACTCCCGACAGGGCCTATGGCTACACCTTC. This translates into CASTPDRAYGYTF.

This clone was seen once. The chain has TRBV5-8 and TRBJ2-4, with 7 bases identical to TRBD1. Germline V gene data show CDR1 as SGHTS and CDR2 as YDEGEE. This CDR3 has 18 residues. V lost 1 base, J lost 0 bases, and 10 bases stayed unmatched. CDR3 coding DNA: TGTGCCAGCAGCTTGACAGGGGCAGTACCAGTAGCCAAAAACATTCAGTACTTC. The encoded protein is CASSLTGAVPVAKNIQYF.

This sequence joins TRBV5-5 and TRBJ1-5, with 11 positions matching TRBD1. V lost 4 bases to trimming and J lost 9 bases; unmatched junction nucleotides: 6. CDR3 size: 14 residues. Germline V gene lookup returns CDR1 SGHKS and CDR2 YYEKEE (reference sequence). Here the CDR3 reads CASSRTGGGLPQHF. The CDR3 region has the DNA TGTGCCAGCAGCCGGACAGGGGGCGGATTGCCCCAGCATTTT.

The chain carries TRBV9 and TRBJ1-2; tentatively, D is TRBD1 (5 bases). This CDR3 contains 15 residues. CDR1 is SGDLS, CDR2 YYNGEE, per germline. The germline V and J ends were trimmed by 0 bases and 3 bases, with 12 bases remaining between them. CDR3 residues: CASSVGQRAYYGYTF. The CDR3 bases are TGTGCCAGCAGCGTAGGACAGAGAGCGTACTATGGCTACACCTTC.

The chain carries TRBV19 and TRBJ1-1; a possible D gene is TRBD1 (5 bases). Trimming cost V 3 bases and J 3 bases, with 11 bases left between them. The length of the CDR3 is 14 residues. Germline V gives CDR1 LNHDA, CDR2 SQIVND (reference sequence). CDR3 residues: CASSIMRGDTEAFF. The CDR3 region has the DNA TGTGCCAGTAGTATCATGAGGGGTGACACTGAAGCTTTCTTT.

V is TRBV9 and J is TRBJ2-6; 7 nucleotides line up with TRBD1. V lost 0 bases and J lost 0; bases outside the gene matches: 9. Germline V gene lookup returns CDR1 SGDLS and CDR2 YYNGEE. This CDR3 contains 19 residues. CDR3 loop: CASSVATNTGVSGANVLTF. The CDR3 bases are TGTGCCAGCAGCGTAGCTACGAACACAGGGGTCTCTGGGGCCAACGTCCTGACTTTC. Drawing the rest from reference TRBV9 and TRBJ2-6, the complete variable domain is DSGVTQTPKHLITATGQRVTLRCSPRSGDLSVYWYQQSLDQGLQFLIQYYNGEERAKGNILERFSAQQFPDLHSELNLSSLELGDSALYFCASSVATNTGVSGANVLTFGAGSRLTVL.

The chain has TRBV6-5 and TRBJ2-6; D gene uncertain. V was cut by 5 bases and J by 4 bases, with 9 bases left in between. The germline V gene encodes CDR1 MNHEY and CDR2 SVGAGI. This CDR3 is built from 14 residues. Written as DNA, the CDR3 is TGTGCCAGCAGTCAAGGGTCAGGGGCCAACGTCCTGACTTTC. Protein product: CASSQGSGANVLTF.

The chain carries TRBV30 and TRBJ1-2; D unresolved. Per the germline V gene, CDR1 is GTSNPN and CDR2 is SVGIG (reference sequence). V lost 0 bases to trimming and J lost 4 bases, with 3 bases between them. The CDR3 runs 11 residues. CDR3 in amino acids: CAWSVSYGYTF. CDR3 sequence (DNA): TGTGCCTGGAGTGTCTCCTATGGCTACACCTTC. The whole variable domain, filled in from reference TRBV30 and TRBJ1-2, reads SQTIHQWPATLVQPVGSPLSLECTVEGTSNPNLYWYRQAAGRGLQLLFYSVGIGQISSEVPQNLSASRPQDRQFILSSKKLLLSDSGFYLCAWSVSYGYTFGSGTRLTVV.

This chain joins TRBV10-2 and TRBJ2-3; a possible D gene is TRBD2 (6 bases). Trimming took 7 bases from V and 0 from J, leaving 11 bases between them. This CDR3 spans 14 amino acids. The germline V gene encodes CDR1 WSHSY and CDR2 SAAADI. CDR3 loop: CASTDGGSTDTQYF. CDR3 DNA sequence: TGCGCCAGCACAGATGGGGGGAGCACAGATACGCAGTATTTT.

A word on this clone: Compared with germline, one end of the junction differs, possibly owing to a read error. The chain is built from TRBV7-7 and TRBJ2-2, with D possibly being TRBD1 (6 bases). Germline assignment: CDR1 SSHAT and CDR2 FNYEAQ (reference sequence). This CDR3 comprises 14 residues. The CDR3 DNA is TGTGCTAGCAGCTTAGCACAGGGAGCCGGGGAGCTGTTTTTT. It codes for CASSLAQGAGELFF.

V is TRBV6-1 and J is TRBJ2-3, with D unresolved. The CDR3 spans 14 residues. Germline CDR1 and CDR2: MNHNS and SASEGT. Trimming left V 3 bases short and J 0 bases short, with 7 bases between. DNA of the CDR3: TGTGCCAGCAGTGACAGCATTAGCACAGATACGCAGTATTTT. It translates to CASSDSISTDTQYF.

In its sample, this clone was seen a few times. The chain recombines TRBV19 with TRBJ1-5, with unresolved D. The CDR3 consists of 17 residues. The germline V and J ends were trimmed by 3 bases and 3 bases, with 18 bases remaining between them. Germline CDR1 reads LNHDA; CDR2 reads SQIVND (reference sequence). The CDR3 coding sequence is TGTGCCAGTAGTATCGGCGGAGGGAGGGCGGACAATCAGCCCCAGCATTTT. It translates to CASSIGGGRADNQPQHF. Filled out from reference TRBV19 and TRBJ1-5, the complete variable domain reads DGGITQSPKYLFRKEGQNVTLSCEQNLNHDAMYWYRQDPGQGLRLIYYSQIVNDFQKGDIAEGYSVSREKKESFPLTVTSAQKNPTAFYLCASSIGGGRADNQPQHFGDGTRLSIL.

The table lists this clone with a few counts. The rearrangement links TRBV5-1 to TRBJ2-2, with D unclear. Between the trimmed V and J ends, which lost 3 bases and 2 bases, there was a span of 14 bases. The CDR3 runs 16 residues. Germline V gene sequence: CDR1 SGHRS, CDR2 YFSETQ. CDR3 sequence: CASSYDTTINTGELFF. For the CDR3, the DNA is TGCGCCAGCAGCTACGACACCACCATCAACACCGGGGAGCTGTTTTTT. The variable domain in full, with the rest retrieved from reference TRBV5-1 and TRBJ2-2, is KAGVTQTPRYLIKTRGQQVTLSCSPISGHRSVSWYQQTPGQGLQFLFEYFSETQRNKGNFPGRFSGRQFSNSRSEMNVSTLELGDSALYLCASSYDTTINTGELFFGEGSRLTVL.

The V call is TRBV30, the J call TRBJ2-3; tentatively, D is TRBD1 or TRBD2 (5 bases each). Trimming took 2 bases from V and 4 from J, leaving 13 bases between them. This CDR3 comprises 14 residues. Germline V gene data show CDR1 as GTSNPN and CDR2 as SVGIG (reference sequence). In nucleotides, the CDR3 is TGTGCCTGGAGTAGGGCAGGGAGCCCAGATACGCAGTATTTT. This gives the protein CAWSRAGSPDTQYF.

This clone occurred a few times. The chain employs TRBV19 and TRBJ1-5, with D possibly TRBD1 on 5 matching bases. The V and J ends lost 4 bases and 4 bases respectively, with 11 bases between them. Germline lookup yields CDR1 LNHDA and CDR2 SQIVND (reference sequence). The CDR3 spans 14 residues. The CDR3 nucleotides are TGTGCCAGTAGTAAGGGGAGTACGAATCAGCCCCAGCATTTT. Amino acids: CASSKGSTNQPQHF.

This clone was seen more than once but under ten times. CDR3 region: CASSYSRDQPQHF. CDR3 nucleotides: TGTGCCAGCAGTTACTCGAGGGACCAGCCCCAGCATTTT. The rearrangement links TRBV6-5 to TRBJ1-5, with D possibly TRBD1 on 5 matching bases. The V gene lost 0 bases and the J gene lost 7 bases, with 7 bases spanning the gap. The CDR3 is made up of 13 amino acids. Germline V gives CDR1 MNHEY, CDR2 SVGAGI.

V gene TRBV9 combines with J gene TRBJ1-2; D remains ambiguous. Trimming pared 5 bases from V and 6 bases from J, leaving 14 bases between. This CDR3 contains 13 residues. From germline, CDR1 is SGDLS and CDR2 YYNGEE. The CDR3 reads CASSPQEADGYTF. The CDR3 DNA reads as TGTGCCAGCAGTCCTCAAGAGGCGGATGGCTACACCTTC.

This clone occurred a few times. The rearrangement uses TRBV7-9 and TRBJ2-7, with no clear D. CDR1 and CDR2 from the germline V gene are SEHNR and FQNEAQ (reference sequence). The CDR3 length is 13 residues. V was pared by 1 base and J by 6 bases, with 10 bases between. The CDR3, as DNA: TGTGCCAGCAGCTTAGATGGTCTCTCCGAGCAGTACTTC. Protein: CASSLDGLSEQYF. Filled out from reference TRBV7-9 and TRBJ2-7, the complete variable domain reads DTGVSQNPRHKITKRGQNVTFRCDPISEHNRLYWYRQTLGQGPEFLTYFQNEAQLEKSRLLSDRFSAERPKGSFSTLEIQRTEQGDSAMYLCASSLDGLSEQYFGPGTRLTVT.

V is TRBV30 and J is TRBJ2-2; D is undetermined. Looked up from germline, CDR1 is GTSNPN and CDR2 is SVGIG (reference sequence). The V end lost 8 bases, the J end lost 4 bases, and 17 bases lay between the germline ends. There are 14 residues in the CDR3. CDR3 coding DNA: TGTGCCACCTCCGGGCAGTTATCCACCGGGGAGCTGTTTTTT. Translated: CATSGQLSTGELFF.

In its sample, this clone was seen a few times. The chain links TRBV18 to TRBJ1-4; D uncertain. The germline V gene has CDR1 KGHSH and CDR2 LQKENI. V lost 5 bases and J 4 bases, leaving 14 bases between the germline ends. This CDR3 spans 15 amino acids. CDR3 sequence: CASSTSRGSNEKLFF. CDR3 nucleotide sequence: TGTGCCAGCTCAACAAGCCGGGGAAGTAATGAAAAACTGTTTTTT.

The rearrangement links TRBV9 to TRBJ2-3; TRBD1 matches at 8 bases. The V gene end was trimmed by 7 bases and the J gene end by 9 bases; junction bases not matched to a gene: 10. Per germline, CDR1 SGDLS and CDR2 YYNGEE. The CDR3 runs 13 residues. The DNA of the CDR3 is TGTGCCAGCGGGGAGGACAGGGTGAAAACGCAGTATTTT. This translates into CASGEDRVKTQYF.

V usage is TRBV2 and J usage is TRBJ2-2; the D gene is possibly TRBD1 (7 bases). With 8 bases removed from V and 5 bases from J, the gap between germline ends came to 21 bases. This CDR3 has 16 residues. Germline values: CDR1 SNHLY, CDR2 FYNNEI. CDR3 coding DNA: TGTGCCAGCTCTGAGAGAACAGGGGAGGTGACCGGGGAGCTGTTTTTT. It is translated as CASSERTGEVTGELFF.

This chain links TRBV28 with TRBJ2-3; TRBD2 aligns across 13 bases. V trimming: 7 bases; J trimming: 3 bases; junction bases outside the gene matches: 7. The CDR3 consists of 16 residues. Per the germline V gene, CDR1 is MDHEN and CDR2 is SYDVKM. The CDR3 DNA reads TGTGCCAGCATTGGACTAGCGGGAGAGTTGACAGATACGCAGTATTTT. Translation: CASIGLAGELTDTQYF.